This TCR beta chain was observed in a study of read filtering for tumor transcriptome and immune sequencing. Study in general: The cohort had about 16 men and approximately 14 women aged roughly 47 to 85, mean roughly 66 years. About 8 patients were R-ISS I, some 15 were R-ISS II, 6 or 7 were R-ISS III. Study-level points and caveats: Approximately 82% of IR-seq clonotypes had a single read, yet these held around 4% of reads. Without single-read clonotypes, shared clonotype proportions correlated more between IR-seq and RNA-seq.

The CDR3 consists of 18 residues. V lost 4 bases, J lost 2 bases, and 22 bases lay in between. Germline CDR1 is SGHTA and CDR2 is FQGNSA. Turning to this clonotype: No antigen is known for it.

Molecular barcoded adaptors covering alpha/delta and beta/gamma chains were used on 400 ng RNA. Using its own MiXCR run on the reads, TCRdb lists one record per CDR3 protein. The sample includes about 24,000 distinct CDR3 sequences, less than 25% seen only once; the top ten take 40% to 55%. The receptor was isolated from a donor aged 40 or over with multiple myeloma. Sample: a population of CD138-negative cells sorted from bone marrow. The chain is built from TRBV7-2 and TRBJ2-3, with D unresolved. The CDR3 reads CASSWKGATALNTDTQYF. The CDR3 coding sequence is TGTGCCAGCAGCTGGAAAGGCGCGACCGCCCTTAACACAGATACGCAGTATTTT.